Below are 4 T cell receptor beta chains sequenced from a single sample in a study of early T cells in non-severe SARS-CoV-2 infection. TCRdb fed the 5' RACE reads into MiXCR, producing one record per CDR3 protein. The table lists about 61,000 distinct CDR3 sequences, 12% of them singletons. The source was whole blood, collected at baseline. These receptor sequences come from an adult who was a healthcare worker with PCR-confirmed SARS-CoV-2 infection or an uninfected control (not recorded which). The donor label of this sample is uncertain.

This clonotype has ten or more counts. The chain combines TRBV27 with TRBJ1-4; no reliable D call. Germline loops: CDR1 MNHEY, CDR2 SMNVEV (reference sequence). The CDR3 runs 17 residues. V lost 6 bases, J lost 5 bases, and 22 bases lay in between. The CDR3 coding sequence is TGTGCCAGCAGCCAAGAGGTTCCGGACGGCTTAAATGAAAAACTGTTTTTT. Protein: CASSQEVPDGLNEKLFF. The complete variable domain, with remaining parts taken from reference TRBV27 and TRBJ1-4, reads EAQVTQNPRYLITVTGKKLTVTCSQNMNHEYMSWYRQDPGLGLRQIYYSMNVEVTDKGDVPEGYKVSRKEKRNFPLILESPSPNQTSLYFCASSQEVPDGLNEKLFFGSGTQLSVL.

The rearrangement links TRBV9 to TRBJ1-1; 7 bases align to TRBD1. CDR3 size: 14 residues. The germline V gene encodes CDR1 SGDLS and CDR2 YYNGEE. V lost 0 bases to trimming and J lost 5 bases; unmatched junction nucleotides: 4. CDR3 loop: CASSVGPGGTEAFF. The DNA for the CDR3 is TGTGCCAGCAGCGTAGGTCCAGGGGGGACTGAAGCTTTCTTT. Full variable domain (rest looked up from reference TRBV9 and TRBJ1-1): DSGVTQTPKHLITATGQRVTLRCSPRSGDLSVYWYQQSLDQGLQFLIQYYNGEERAKGNILERFSAQQFPDLHSELNLSSLELGDSALYFCASSVGPGGTEAFFGQGTRLTVV.

This clonotype was seen more than once but under ten times. J is TRBJ2-6 and V is TRBV4-1, with a possible D match to TRBD2 (6 bases). The CDR3 runs to 22 residues. The germline gives CDR1 MGHRA, CDR2 YSYEKL. V lost 2 bases and J 2 bases, leaving 28 bases between the germline ends. Here the CDR3 reads CASSQKITPRSSVGPGANVLTF. DNA of the CDR3: TGCGCCAGCAGCCAAAAGATCACCCCCCGATCTAGCGTGGGTCCTGGGGCCAACGTCCTGACTTTC.

In its sample, this clonotype was seen a few times. V and J are TRBV15 and TRBJ2-5, with unresolved D. The CDR3 is made up of 12 amino acids. The ends were cut back, 1 base at V and 4 bases at J, with 4 bases in the middle. The germline CDR1 and CDR2 sequences are LNHNV and YYDKDF (reference sequence). CDR3 nucleotides: TGTGCCACCAGCAGAGCCGTAGAGACCCAGTACTTC. Protein product: CATSRAVETQYF.